The T cell receptor (beta chain) described here comes from a study of shared clonotypes between healthy human individuals. Study overall: Per donor, three plates held CD4 naive cells, three held CD4 memory, two held CD8 naive and one held CD8 memory.

Study results and caveats: The represented genetic and exposure-history diversity was limited by the small number of donors.

A remark on this clone: Antigen specificity is unknown.

Splitting the CD4+ cells yielded a CD45RA+ naive subset and a CD45RA-negative memory subset. In the authors' workflow: ImmunoSEQ output lacked quality scores and full-length reads, limiting matched filtering. Method: immunoSEQ multiplex PCR; TCRdb's copy keeps in-frame clones and lacks some. That table gives V, J and clone size, and the DNA gave D and trimming. Of hundreds of thousands of clones listed, 90% to 96% are singletons. Germline CDR1 reads SGHNT; CDR2 reads YYREEE (reference sequence). Trimming removed 4 bases at V and 6 bases at J, with 18 bases between. The CDR3 runs 15 residues. The chain carries TRBV5-4 and TRBJ2-3; possibly TRBD1 for D (6 bases). The receptor's source is a woman aged 25 to 39 in good health. Sequenced: naive CD4+ T cells sorted from blood. The subset denotes: CD45RA+ positively selected. CDR3 in amino acids: CASSDGDKVSDTQYF. The CDR3, as DNA: TGTGCCAGCAGCGACGGGGACAAAGTGTCGGATACGCAGTATTTT.